This T cell receptor beta chain was profiled in a study of CD8+ T cells in alopecia areata. Whole-study results and caveats: Researchers report lesional scalp, most notably alopecia totalis/universalis, outstripped normal scalp in clonality.

On this clone itself: Its antigen is unknown.

Deletions cut 5 bases from V and 3 bases from J, with 22 bases between. Germline V gene lookup returns CDR1 SGHAT and CDR2 FQNNGV. The CDR3 is 18 residues long. RNA, once extracted, was reverse transcribed into cDNA for use as the sequencing template. Generated by immunoSEQ multiplex PCR, the TCRdb table keeps only in-frame clones and is missing some. The sample includes 130,000 to 150,000 clones, approximately 65% of them seen just once. This clonotype was sampled from a human donor in good health. This rearrangement joins TRBV11-2 to TRBJ1-4; the D is unclear. Sequenced input: CD8+ T cells sorted from blood. The CDR3 loop reads CASSQWPSHRGANEKLFF. The CDR3, as DNA: TGTGCCAGCAGCCAATGGCCCTCTCATCGCGGAGCTAATGAAAAACTGTTTTTT.